The TCR beta chain under discussion was sequenced for a study of T cells in Graves' hyperthyroidism and ophthalmopathy. Amplified regions were TCR beta CDR3 sequences from RNA transcripts. The primer set for the first-round RT-PCR of the TCR CDR3 was HTBI. TCRdb independently ran MiXCR on the multiplex PCR reads; one entry per CDR3 protein. The repertoire includes some 490,000 distinct CDR3 sequences, less than 25% of them detected once, and around 47% sits in the top ten. Per the germline V gene, CDR1 is SNHLY and CDR2 is FYNNEI. There are 13 residues in the CDR3. Trimming cost V 8 bases and J 3 bases, with 11 bases left between them. As to this clonotype: Its antigen is unknown.

Broader study findings: Stable hyperthyroidism was separated from ophthalmopathy by a model based on 13 V-J features.

V gene TRBV2 combines with J gene TRBJ1-3, with D hard to call. Sequencing was done on a sample of blood. The TCR originated in a woman in her 70s with Graves' ophthalmopathy. The chain's CDR3 is CASATIYGNTIYF. As DNA, the CDR3 is TGTGCCAGCGCGACGATCTATGGAAACACCATATATTTT.